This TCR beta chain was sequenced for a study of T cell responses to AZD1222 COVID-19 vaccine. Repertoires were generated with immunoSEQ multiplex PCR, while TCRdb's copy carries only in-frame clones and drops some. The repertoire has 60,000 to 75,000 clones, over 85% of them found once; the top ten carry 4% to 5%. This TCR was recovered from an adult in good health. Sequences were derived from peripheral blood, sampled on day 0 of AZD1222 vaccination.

This chain's CDR3 is CASSRDIIIATNEKLFF. In nucleotides, the CDR3 is TGTGCCAGTAGTAGGGACATCATCATTGCAACTAATGAAAAACTGTTTTTT. The chain is built from TRBV19 and TRBJ1-4; tentatively, D is TRBD1 (6 bases). Germline V CDR1 and CDR2: LNHDA, SQIVND (reference sequence). V dropped 4 bases and J dropped 0 bases, with 15 bases sitting between them. The CDR3 sequence is 17 residues long.